This record concerns one TCR beta chain sequence. The sample comes from a study of response to subunit inactivated influenza vaccine. Via MiXCR, TCRdb re-called the RT-PCR reads, giving one row per CDR3 protein. The sample has about 570,000 distinct CDR3 sequences; 11% are singletons. The sample was also reused in another study, on T cells expressing NK-cell markers. According to that study: The cDNA for TCR beta came from 5'RACE template switching with UMIs. Sequencing of TCR beta repertoires drew on sorted CD3+CD56+NKG2C+, CD3+CD56+NKG2C- and CD3+CD56-NKG2C+ T cells. Seven of eight sequenced donors tested HCMV-seropositive; one tested seronegative. The leading position in the CD3+CD56-NKG2C+ fraction of several donors also went to these clonotypes. Whether expanded NKG2C-expressing T cell clones recognize HCMV is unknown.

The sequences come from PBMCs from blood, collected on the day of vaccination. The TCR was taken from a man aged 45-60 years who received an inactivated influenza vaccine.

The DNA of the CDR3 is TGTGCCAGCTCACCACCACTAGAACCAGATACGCAGTATTTT. It yields the protein CASSPPLEPDTQYF. V usage is TRBV18 and J usage is TRBJ2-3; D is perhaps TRBD2 (5 bases). V gave up 0 bases and J gave up 4 bases, with 8 bases separating them. Germline V gene sequence: CDR1 KGHSH, CDR2 LQKENI. CDR3 length equals 14 residues.